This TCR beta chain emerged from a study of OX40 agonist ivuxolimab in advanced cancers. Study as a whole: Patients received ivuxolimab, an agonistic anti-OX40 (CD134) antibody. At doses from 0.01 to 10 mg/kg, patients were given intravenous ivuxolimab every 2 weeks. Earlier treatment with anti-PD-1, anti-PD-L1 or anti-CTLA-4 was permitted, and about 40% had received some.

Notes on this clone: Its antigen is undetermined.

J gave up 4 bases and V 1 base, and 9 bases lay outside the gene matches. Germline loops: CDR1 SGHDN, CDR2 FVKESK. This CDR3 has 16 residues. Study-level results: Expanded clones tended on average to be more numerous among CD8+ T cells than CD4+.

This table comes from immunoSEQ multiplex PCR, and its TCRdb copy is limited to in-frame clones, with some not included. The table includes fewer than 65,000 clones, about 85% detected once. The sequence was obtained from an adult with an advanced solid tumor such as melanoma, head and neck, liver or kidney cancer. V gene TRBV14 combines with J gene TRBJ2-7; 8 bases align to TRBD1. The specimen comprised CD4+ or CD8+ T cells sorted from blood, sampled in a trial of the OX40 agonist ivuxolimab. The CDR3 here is CASSQGEDRGVYEQYF. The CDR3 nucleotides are TGTGCCAGCAGCCAAGGGGAAGACAGGGGAGTATACGAGCAGTACTTC.